The 10 T cell receptor beta chains below all came from one sample that was sequenced in a study of vaccination and CD4 T cells after COVID-19. As to treatment: approximately 9-day PBMC culture with coronavirus spike peptide pools or control peptides (ViraFEST assay). No antigen has been assigned to these receptors. With the Oncomine TCR Beta short-read assay, DNA from cultured CD4+ T cells was sequenced. TCRdb redid the calling of the PCR reads with MiXCR, one entry per CDR3 protein. This sample has roughly 10,000 distinct CDR3 sequences, with 51% found just once. Input material: CD4+ T cells from blood, cultured in vitro. The receptors shown here come from a human donor who had recovered from COVID-19.

The V gene is TRBV10-1, the J gene TRBJ1-1, with D unresolved. V dropped 6 bases and J dropped 8 bases, with 25 bases sitting between them. The CDR3 sequence is 16 residues long. CDR1 WNHNN and CDR2 SYGVQD come from the germline V gene (reference sequence). The CDR3 is CASRPARFKGASEAFF. CDR3 nucleotide sequence: TGCGCCAGCAGGCCGGCCCGCTTTAAAGGAGCCTCAGAAGCTTTCTTT.

The V and J genes are TRBV7-8 and TRBJ1-1; D is undetermined. This CDR3 region has 13 residues. V dropped 5 bases and J dropped 4 bases, with 11 bases sitting between them. Germline CDR1 and CDR2: SGHVS and FQNEAQ. The CDR3 loop is CASSLPGSTEAFF. The CDR3 coding sequence is TGTGCCAGCAGCCTTCCCGGGAGCACTGAAGCTTTCTTT.

This clonotype turned up a few times. The rearrangement links TRBV7-9 to TRBJ1-1, with unresolved D. Germline CDR1 SEHNR, CDR2 FQNEAQ (reference sequence). Trimming left V 3 bases short and J 7 bases short, with 12 bases between. This CDR3 region has 13 residues. In DNA form, the CDR3 reads TGTGCCAGCAGCTTCCCCCCCAGTTATGAAGCTTTCTTT. This gives the protein CASSFPPSYEAFF.

The chain is built from TRBV10-3 and TRBJ1-2; 9 nucleotides align to TRBD1. There are 13 residues in the CDR3. In germline, CDR1 is ENHRY, CDR2 SYGVKD. J lost 5 bases, V lost 9 bases, and 7 bases had no gene match. CDR3 loop: CAIDRGEGYGYTF. The CDR3 region has the DNA TGTGCCATAGACAGGGGGGAAGGGTATGGCTACACCTTC.

This clonotype was observed a few times. The CDR3 DNA reads TGTGCCAGCAGTTTCGGGTTTGAAGCGGGTGGCTACACCTTC. This encodes CASSFGFEAGGYTF. The chain joins TRBV6-5 to TRBJ1-2; no definite D call. Germline CDR1 MNHEY, CDR2 SVGAGI. The V and J ends lost 4 bases and 7 bases respectively, with 16 bases between them. The CDR3 runs 14 residues.

The genes are TRBV10-3 and TRBJ1-5; 7 bases are shared with TRBD1. With 5 bases clipped from V and 2 bases from J, the junction kept 3 bases outside the gene matches. The germline CDR1 and CDR2 sequences are ENHRY and SYGVKD. This CDR3 comprises 14 residues. This CDR3 is CAISSGQGNQPQHF. The CDR3 bases are TGTGCCATCAGTTCAGGACAGGGCAATCAGCCCCAGCATTTT.

The gene calls are TRBV7-2 and TRBJ2-1; a possible D gene is TRBD2 (6 bases). This CDR3 region has 15 residues. Germline V gene lookup returns CDR1 SGHTA and CDR2 FQGNSA. With 1 base removed from V and 5 bases from J, the gap between germline ends came to 12 bases. CDR3 residues: CASSLGPGSHNEQFF. In DNA form, the CDR3 reads TGTGCCAGCAGCTTAGGTCCCGGGAGTCACAATGAGCAGTTCTTC.

The CDR3 reads CASSLQGSDTQYF. In nucleotides, the CDR3 is TGCGCCAGCAGCTTACAGGGCAGTGATACGCAGTATTTT. The rearrangement uses TRBV5-1 and TRBJ2-3; possible D gene TRBD1, 6 bases. The V end was cut by 2 bases, the J end by 6 bases, with 10 bases between. The CDR3 has 13 amino acids. CDR1 is SGHRS, CDR2 YFSETQ, per germline.

This clonotype was recorded once. V usage is TRBV6-1 and J usage is TRBJ1-5; 11 bases match TRBD1. Germline CDR1 reads MNHNS; CDR2 reads SASEGT. The CDR3 contains 17 residues. V lost 5 bases and J lost 3; bases outside the gene matches: 9. The CDR3 loop is CASSPLTGQGANQPQHF. CDR3 coding DNA: TGTGCCAGCAGTCCACTTACCGGACAGGGGGCCAATCAGCCCCAGCATTTT.

The chain carries TRBV6-1 and TRBJ2-4, with 9 bases lining up with TRBD2. V was pared by 7 bases and J by 0 bases, with 7 bases of the junction left unmatched. This CDR3 is 16 amino acids long. Germline V gives CDR1 MNHNS, CDR2 SASEGT. The CDR3 sequence is CASMASGVLAKNIQYF. CDR3 bases: TGTGCCAGCATGGCTAGCGGGGTCCTAGCCAAAAACATTCAGTACTTC.